The clone carrying this TCR beta chain was seen just once. The antigen is not known. TCRdb's table, derived via immunoSEQ multiplex PCR, lists solely in-frame clones and lacks some. The data show about 190,000 clones, about 90% seen once. These data originate in a study of T cell responses to AZD1222 COVID-19 vaccine. Study findings and constraints: Spike as a whole was targeted by vaccine-associated CD4 TCRs, dominant at 160-218 and 743-854. There were mostly white British donors and more females than males, and clonal diversity was possibly underestimated. Unmutated variant regions are reportedly targeted by nearly half of spike-specific TCRs. Repertoires were collected only later (after the peak T cell response had occurred).

V was pared by 7 bases and J by 4 bases, with 19 bases of the junction left unmatched. Per germline, CDR1 SQVTM and CDR2 ANQGSEA. The CDR3 is made up of 16 amino acids. This TCR derives from an adult in good health. The V and J genes are TRBV29-1 and TRBJ2-7, with 7 bases fitting TRBD2. Sample: peripheral blood, taken on day 0 of MenACWY control vaccination. The CDR3 reads CSASNGGGSFRYEQYF. CDR3 sequence (DNA): TGCAGCGCTTCAAACGGCGGGGGTAGTTTCAGGTACGAGCAGTACTTC.